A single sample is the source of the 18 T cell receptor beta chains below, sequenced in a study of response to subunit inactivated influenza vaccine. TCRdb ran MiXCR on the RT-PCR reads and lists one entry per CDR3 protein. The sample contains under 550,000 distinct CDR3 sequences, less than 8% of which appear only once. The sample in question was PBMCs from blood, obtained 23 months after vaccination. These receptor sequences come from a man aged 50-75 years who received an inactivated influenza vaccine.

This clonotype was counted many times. The DNA of the CDR3 is TGCAGCGTCGACAGGTTGAACACTGAAGCTTTCTTT. This codes for CSVDRLNTEAFF. J is TRBJ1-1 and V is TRBV29-1; D is perhaps TRBD1 (6 bases). Trimming removed 6 bases at V and 0 bases at J, with 8 bases between. CDR3 length equals 12 residues. Germline CDR1 is SQVTM and CDR2 is ANQGSEA.

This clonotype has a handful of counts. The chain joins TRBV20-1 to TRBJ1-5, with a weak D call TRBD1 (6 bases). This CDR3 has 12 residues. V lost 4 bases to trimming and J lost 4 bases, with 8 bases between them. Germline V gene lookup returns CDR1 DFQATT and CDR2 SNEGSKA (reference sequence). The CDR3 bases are TGCAGTGCTAACAGGGAAAATCAGCCCCAGCATTTT. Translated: CSANRENQPQHF.

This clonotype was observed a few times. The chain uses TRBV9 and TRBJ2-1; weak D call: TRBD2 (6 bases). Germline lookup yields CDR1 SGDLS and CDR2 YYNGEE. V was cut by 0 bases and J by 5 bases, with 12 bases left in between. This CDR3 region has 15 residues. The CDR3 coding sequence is TGTGCCAGCAGCGTAGAATGGGGGGAAAACAATGAGCAGTTCTTC. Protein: CASSVEWGENNEQFF. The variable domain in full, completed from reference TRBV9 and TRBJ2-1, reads DSGVTQTPKHLITATGQRVTLRCSPRSGDLSVYWYQQSLDQGLQFLIQYYNGEERAKGNILERFSAQQFPDLHSELNLSSLELGDSALYFCASSVEWGENNEQFFGPGTRLTVL.

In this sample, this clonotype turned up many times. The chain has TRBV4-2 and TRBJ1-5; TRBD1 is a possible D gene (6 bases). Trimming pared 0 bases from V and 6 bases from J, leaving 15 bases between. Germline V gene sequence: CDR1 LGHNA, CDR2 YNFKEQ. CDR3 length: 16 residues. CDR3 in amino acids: CASSQDWPGVGQPQHF. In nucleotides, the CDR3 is TGTGCCAGCAGCCAAGATTGGCCAGGGGTGGGTCAGCCCCAGCATTTT.

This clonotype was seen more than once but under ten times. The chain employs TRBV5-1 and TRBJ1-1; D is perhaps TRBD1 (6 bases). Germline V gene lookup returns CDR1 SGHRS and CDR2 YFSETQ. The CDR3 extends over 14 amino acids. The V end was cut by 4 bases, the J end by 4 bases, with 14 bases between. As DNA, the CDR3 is TGCGCCAGCAGCCGAGACACAGGGCCCACTGAAGCTTTCTTT. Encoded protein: CASSRDTGPTEAFF.

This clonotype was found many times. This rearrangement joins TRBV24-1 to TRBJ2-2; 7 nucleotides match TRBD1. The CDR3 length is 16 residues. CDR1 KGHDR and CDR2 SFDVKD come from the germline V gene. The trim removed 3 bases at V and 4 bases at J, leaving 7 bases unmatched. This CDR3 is CATSDIRDSFTGELFF. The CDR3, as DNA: TGTGCCACCAGTGATATCCGGGACAGCTTCACCGGGGAGCTGTTTTTT.

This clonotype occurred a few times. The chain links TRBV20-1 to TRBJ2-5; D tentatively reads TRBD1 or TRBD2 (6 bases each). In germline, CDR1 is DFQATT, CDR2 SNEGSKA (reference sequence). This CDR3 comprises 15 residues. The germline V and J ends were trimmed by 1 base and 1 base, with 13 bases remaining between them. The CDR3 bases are TGCAGTGCTAGAGCCTTAAGGGGGGCCCAAGAGACCCAGTACTTC. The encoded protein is CSARALRGAQETQYF.

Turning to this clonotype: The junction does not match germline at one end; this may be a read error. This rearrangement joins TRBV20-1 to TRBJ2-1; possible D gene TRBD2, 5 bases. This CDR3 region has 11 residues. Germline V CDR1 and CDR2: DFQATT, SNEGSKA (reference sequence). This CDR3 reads CSARERVGEGF. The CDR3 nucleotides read TGCAGTGCTAGAGAGCGGGTTGGTGAGGGCTTC.

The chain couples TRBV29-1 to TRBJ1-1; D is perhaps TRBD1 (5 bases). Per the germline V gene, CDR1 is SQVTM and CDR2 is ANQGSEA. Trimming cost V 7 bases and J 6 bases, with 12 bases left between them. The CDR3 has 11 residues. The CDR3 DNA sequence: TGCAGCGGCGGCCAGGGAGCTGAAGCTTTCTTT. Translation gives CSGGQGAEAFF.

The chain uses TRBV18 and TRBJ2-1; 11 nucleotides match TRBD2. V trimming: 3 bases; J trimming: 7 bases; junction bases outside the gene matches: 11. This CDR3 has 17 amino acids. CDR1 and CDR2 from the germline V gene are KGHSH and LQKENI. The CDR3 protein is CASSPSQLAGVGNEQFF. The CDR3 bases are TGTGCCAGCTCACCCTCCCAACTAGCGGGAGTGGGGAATGAGCAGTTCTTC. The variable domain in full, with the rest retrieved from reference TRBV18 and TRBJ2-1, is NAGVMQNPRHLVRRRGQEARLRCSPMKGHSHVYWYRQLPEEGLKFMVYLQKENIIDESGMPKERFSAEFPKEGPSILRIQQVVRGDSAAYFCASSPSQLAGVGNEQFFGPGTRLTVL.

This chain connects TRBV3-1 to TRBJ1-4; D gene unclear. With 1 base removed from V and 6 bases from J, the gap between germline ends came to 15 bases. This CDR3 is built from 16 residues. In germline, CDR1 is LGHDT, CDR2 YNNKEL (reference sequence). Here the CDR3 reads CASSQARWGYDEKLFF. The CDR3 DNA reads TGTGCCAGCAGCCAAGCCCGGTGGGGTTATGATGAAAAACTGTTTTTT.

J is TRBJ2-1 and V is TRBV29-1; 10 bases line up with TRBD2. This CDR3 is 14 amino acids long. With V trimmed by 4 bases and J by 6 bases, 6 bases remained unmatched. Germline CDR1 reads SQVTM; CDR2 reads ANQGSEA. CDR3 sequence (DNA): TGCAGCGTTGCATCGCTAGCGGGAGCCAATGAGCAGTTCTTC. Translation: CSVASLAGANEQFF.

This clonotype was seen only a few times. The CDR3 protein is CASSEATGNNQPQHF. The CDR3 nucleotides are TGTGCCAGCAGTGAAGCGACAGGGAACAATCAGCCCCAGCATTTT. The chain is built from TRBV6-1 and TRBJ1-5; 7 bases map to TRBD1. Germline V lookup: CDR1 MNHNS, CDR2 SASEGT. This CDR3 is built from 15 residues. Unmatched junction bases numbered 2, after V lost 0 bases and J lost 3 bases.

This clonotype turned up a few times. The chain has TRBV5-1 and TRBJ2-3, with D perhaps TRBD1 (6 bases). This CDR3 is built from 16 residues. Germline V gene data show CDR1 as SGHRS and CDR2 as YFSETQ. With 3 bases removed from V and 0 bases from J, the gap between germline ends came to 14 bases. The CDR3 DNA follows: TGCGCCAGCAGCTGGGGACACGATCGTAGCACAGATACGCAGTATTTT. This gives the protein CASSWGHDRSTDTQYF.

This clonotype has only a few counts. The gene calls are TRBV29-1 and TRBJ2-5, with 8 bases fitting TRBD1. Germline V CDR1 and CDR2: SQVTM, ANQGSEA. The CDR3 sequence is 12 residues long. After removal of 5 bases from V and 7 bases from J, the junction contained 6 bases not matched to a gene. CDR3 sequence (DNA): TGCAGCGTTCGACAGGGGCCCGGGACCCAGTACTTC. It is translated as CSVRQGPGTQYF.

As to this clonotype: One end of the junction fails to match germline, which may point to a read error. DNA of the CDR3: TGTGCCGGCAGACAGAGCTCCTATAATTCACCCCTCCACTTT. Amino acids: CAGRQSSYNSPLHF. The J gene is TRBJ1-6, the V gene TRBV6-2 or TRBV6-3; D might be TRBD1 (5 bases). Germline V gene sequence: CDR1 MNHEY, CDR2 SVGEGT. The CDR3 loop spans 14 amino acids.

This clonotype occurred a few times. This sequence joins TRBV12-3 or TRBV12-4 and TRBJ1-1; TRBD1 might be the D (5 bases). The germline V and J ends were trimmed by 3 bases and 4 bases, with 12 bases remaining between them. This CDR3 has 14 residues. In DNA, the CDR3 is TGTGCCAGCAGTTTTCAGGGCGGAATCACTGAAGCTTTCTTT. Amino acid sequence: CASSFQGGITEAFF.

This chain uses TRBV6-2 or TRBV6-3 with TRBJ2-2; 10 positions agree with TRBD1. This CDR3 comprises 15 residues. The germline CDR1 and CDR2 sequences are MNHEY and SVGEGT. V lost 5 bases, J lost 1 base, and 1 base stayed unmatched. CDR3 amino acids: CASSGTGVNTGELFF. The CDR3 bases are TGTGCCAGCAGTGGGACAGGGGTGAACACCGGGGAGCTGTTTTTT.